This entry concerns a single T cell receptor beta chain. The antigen is undetermined. CD8 cells classed as naive were CD45RO-negative and positively selected for CCR7, excluding terminally differentiated effector memory CD45RA+ cells. These data originate in a study of shared clonotypes between healthy human individuals. Trimming cost V 2 bases and J 4 bases, with 16 bases left between them. Germline V gene lookup returns CDR1 SNHLY and CDR2 FYNNEI. The CDR3 contains 16 residues. How the authors handled the data: With immunoSEQ giving junction-only sequences and no quality scores, filtering differed. Method: immunoSEQ multiplex PCR; TCRdb's copy keeps in-frame clones and lacks some. Clonal size and the V and J genes are those of that table, whereas D and trimming came from the DNA. The table lists around 600,000 clones, about 98% of them singletons. Findings of the study overall: A generally larger estimated richness was seen in naive subsets than in memory subsets. Non-shared clonotypes showed lower generation probabilities than clonotypes common to all four donors. For sorted subsets, rarefaction showed incomplete sequencing despite large depth.

The chain joins TRBV2 to TRBJ2-3; D uncertain. The sequenced sample was naive CD8+ T cells sorted from blood. The TCR was taken from a man aged 25-40 years in good health. As DNA, the CDR3 is TGTGCCAGCAGTGAACGGGTCACGGCCCGGGCAGATACGCAGTATTTT. The encoded protein is CASSERVTARADTQYF.